The 24 T cell receptor beta chains given below trace back to one sample, sequenced in a study of T cells in Graves' hyperthyroidism and ophthalmopathy. The CDR3 regions of TCR beta were amplified from RNA transcripts. When the TCR CDR3 underwent first-round RT-PCR, the HTBI primer set was used. In TCRdb, the multiplex PCR reads were re-called with MiXCR into one record per CDR3 protein. The sample lists around 690,000 distinct CDR3 sequences, 17% occurring once. Sequencing was performed on blood. The receptors come from a man between 50 and 59 years old with Graves' hyperthyroidism.

This clonotype was seen repeatedly, ten times or more. The V and J genes are TRBV6-5 and TRBJ1-1, with TRBD1 as a possible D gene (6 bases). V was clipped by 2 bases and J by 4 bases, with 14 bases between them. Germline-derived CDR1 and CDR2 are MNHEY and SVGAGI. This CDR3 has 15 residues. The CDR3 reads CASSYAYRAGTEAFF. The CDR3 DNA sequence: TGTGCCAGCAGTTACGCATACAGGGCGGGCACTGAAGCTTTCTTT.

There are a few counts of this clonotype. This chain connects TRBV7-9 to TRBJ2-1, with D unresolved. The CDR3 is 13 amino acids. Trimming removed 3 bases at V and 5 bases at J, with 8 bases between. The V gene's germline CDR1 is SEHNR and CDR2 FQNEAQ (reference sequence). CDR3 bases: TGTGCCAGCAGCTTCACCTTCGACAATGAGCAGTTCTTC. The encoded protein is CASSFTFDNEQFF.

This clonotype was seen many times. The chain employs TRBV2 and TRBJ2-1; 13 bases match TRBD2. Germline-derived CDR1 and CDR2 are SNHLY and FYNNEI. The CDR3 totals 15 residues. Trimming at V came to 6 bases and at J to 8 bases, leaving 7 bases not matched to a gene. DNA of the CDR3: TGTGCCAGCAGAGATGGGACTAGCGGGAAGTATGAGCAGTTCTTC. As protein: CASRDGTSGKYEQFF.

Many counts were recorded for this clonotype. This rearrangement joins TRBV5-1 to TRBJ2-1, with D maybe TRBD1 (5 bases). Deletions cut 0 bases from V and 6 bases from J, with 7 bases between. CDR1 SGHRS and CDR2 YFSETQ come from the germline V gene. The CDR3 consists of 13 residues. CDR3 in DNA: TGCGCCAGCAGCTTGGTGGGGCCCAATGAGCAGTTCTTC. Its protein is CASSLVGPNEQFF.

This clonotype was counted a few times. V is TRBV29-1 and J is TRBJ1-1, with no clear D. CDR1 is SQVTM, CDR2 ANQGSEA, per germline. V was shortened by 3 bases and J by 0 bases, with 11 bases between the two germline ends. This CDR3 region has 14 residues. The CDR3 loop is CSVELGLLNTEAFF. The CDR3 DNA sequence: TGCAGCGTTGAGTTAGGACTGCTGAACACTGAAGCTTTCTTT. Drawing the rest from reference TRBV29-1 and TRBJ1-1, the complete variable domain is SAVISQKPSRDICQRGTSLTIQCQVDSQVTMMFWYRQQPGQSLTLIATANQGSEATYESGFVIDKFPISRPNLTFSTLTVSNMSPEDSSIYLCSVELGLLNTEAFFGQGTRLTVV.

This clonotype was seen a handful of times. The CDR3 loop is CASSSGTHEAFF. Here the CDR3 DNA reads TGCGCCAGCAGCTCCGGGACGCATGAAGCTTTCTTT. The V gene is TRBV5-1, the J gene TRBJ1-1; D might be TRBD1 (5 bases). CDR3 length equals 12 residues. CDR1 and CDR2 (germline): SGHRS, YFSETQ. Trimming took off 3 bases at V and 7 bases at J, with 10 bases between the two ends.

The chain couples TRBV2 to TRBJ1-2, with D unresolved. The germline V gene encodes CDR1 SNHLY and CDR2 FYNNEI. V was trimmed by 2 bases and J by 1 base, leaving 11 bases between them. The length of the CDR3 is 15 residues. CDR3 loop: CASSEYQVINYGYTF. The DNA for the CDR3 is TGTGCCAGCAGTGAATACCAGGTGATTAACTATGGCTACACCTTC.

This clonotype was seen repeatedly, ten times or more. The chain is built from TRBV30 and TRBJ2-1; D is uncertain. The CDR3 has 16 residues. Trimming left V 2 bases short and J 6 bases short, with 20 bases between. The V gene's germline CDR1 is GTSNPN and CDR2 SVGIG (reference sequence). The CDR3 is CAWSPRTLPDGNEQFF. In DNA form, the CDR3 reads TGTGCCTGGAGTCCGCGAACACTCCCCGATGGCAATGAGCAGTTCTTC.

The genes are TRBV19 and TRBJ1-6; 7 bases line up with TRBD1. CDR1 and CDR2 (germline): LNHDA, SQIVND (reference sequence). This CDR3 contains 14 residues. V trimming: 6 bases; J trimming: 7 bases; junction bases outside the gene matches: 6. The DNA of the CDR3 is TGTGCCAGTAGGTCCGGGACAGAAAATTCACCCCTCCACTTT. It specifies CASRSGTENSPLHF.

The table lists this clonotype with many counts. The chain links TRBV3-1 to TRBJ1-1, with D tentatively TRBD1 (5 bases). This CDR3 is 14 amino acids long. The germline V gene encodes CDR1 LGHDT and CDR2 YNNKEL (reference sequence). Trimming stripped 3 bases from V and 5 bases from J, with 13 bases between. Here the CDR3 DNA reads TGTGCCAGCAGCCACGCCGCCGGGGGGACTGAAGCTTTCTTT. Its translation: CASSHAAGGTEAFF.

This clonotype was seen repeatedly, ten times or more. The chain recombines TRBV28 with TRBJ1-4; D might be TRBD1 (5 bases). V gave up 6 bases and J gave up 0 bases, with 14 bases separating them. In germline, CDR1 is MDHEN, CDR2 SYDVKM. This CDR3 is 16 amino acids long. CDR3 DNA sequence: TGTGCCAGCAGAGGGACCTTGGGATCAACTAATGAAAAACTGTTTTTT. Amino acid sequence: CASRGTLGSTNEKLFF.

This clonotype was observed many times. The chain uses TRBV15 and TRBJ2-3, with D maybe TRBD1 (5 bases). This CDR3 has 14 amino acids. CDR1 LNHNV and CDR2 YYDKDF come from the germline V gene (reference sequence). With 2 bases removed from V and 4 bases from J, the gap between germline ends came to 10 bases. The CDR3 protein is CATSRLQTADTQYF. CDR3 DNA sequence: TGTGCCACCAGCAGACTCCAGACAGCAGATACGCAGTATTTT.

V is TRBV2 and J is TRBJ1-1; D is perhaps TRBD1 (5 bases). This CDR3 has 14 residues. V lost 4 bases, J lost 5 bases, and 14 bases lay in between. Germline-derived CDR1 and CDR2 are SNHLY and FYNNEI. The CDR3 sequence: CASSAPPRGTEAFF. The CDR3 DNA is TGTGCCAGCAGTGCACCGCCGCGGGGGACTGAAGCTTTCTTT.

The chain combines TRBV9 with TRBJ1-6, with D hard to call. Germline V gene lookup returns CDR1 SGDLS and CDR2 YYNGEE. Trimming removed 2 bases at V and 7 bases at J, with 10 bases between. The CDR3 has 14 amino acids. The CDR3 protein is CASSVNTPNSPLHF. For the CDR3, the DNA is TGTGCCAGCAGCGTTAATACACCAAATTCACCCCTCCACTTT.

At least ten counts were recorded for this clonotype. The chain links TRBV24-1 to TRBJ2-1; 9 bases map to TRBD2. CDR3 size: 16 residues. The ends lost 4 bases at V and 2 bases at J; junction bases unmatched: 5. Germline V gene data show CDR1 as KGHDR and CDR2 as SFDVKD. As DNA, the CDR3 is TGTGCCACCAGTGACTTAGCGGGAGACGCCTACAATGAGCAGTTCTTC. This sequence encodes CATSDLAGDAYNEQFF.

This clonotype was detected only a few times. A much larger clonotype is one base distant, so this may be a read error. The chain links TRBV5-5 to TRBJ1-1; D gene uncertain. Per the germline V gene, CDR1 is SGHKS and CDR2 is YYEKEE (reference sequence). With 4 bases removed from V and 2 bases from J, the gap between germline ends came to 9 bases. The length of the CDR3 is 13 residues. Here the CDR3 reads CASSQDVNTEAFF. The CDR3 DNA reads as TGTGCCAGCAGCCAGGACGTAAACACTGAAGCTTTCTTT.

This clonotype was seen a handful of times. V gene TRBV5-1 combines with J gene TRBJ2-7, with a weak D call TRBD2 (5 bases). Trimming stripped 4 bases from V and 5 bases from J, with 16 bases between. The CDR3 loop spans 14 amino acids. Germline loops: CDR1 SGHRS, CDR2 YFSETQ. CDR3 region: CASSGPGGRHEQYF. DNA of the CDR3: TGCGCCAGCAGCGGACCCGGCGGGCGCCACGAGCAGTACTTC.

This clonotype has ten or more counts. CDR3 sequence: CASSRTSGVGETQYF. CDR3 nucleotides: TGCGCCAGCAGTCGGACCTCAGGGGTTGGAGAGACCCAGTACTTC. This rearrangement joins TRBV5-1 to TRBJ2-5; possibly TRBD1 for D (6 bases). The CDR3 sequence is 15 residues long. With 5 bases removed from V and 4 bases from J, the gap between germline ends came to 18 bases. Germline values: CDR1 SGHRS, CDR2 YFSETQ.

Ten or more counts support this clonotype. The CDR3: CASSGAASNTGELFF. DNA for the CDR3: TGTGCCAGTAGTGGGGCAGCCTCGAACACCGGGGAGCTGTTTTTT. The rearrangement links TRBV19 to TRBJ2-2, with TRBD1 as a possible D gene (5 bases). The CDR3 runs to 15 residues. V lost 5 bases, J lost 0 bases, and 10 bases lay in between. The germline V gene encodes CDR1 LNHDA and CDR2 SQIVND (reference sequence). Based on the CDR3 plus reference TRBV19 and TRBJ2-2, the full variable domain is DGGITQSPKYLFRKEGQNVTLSCEQNLNHDAMYWYRQDPGQGLRLIYYSQIVNDFQKGDIAEGYSVSREKKESFPLTVTSAQKNPTAFYLCASSGAASNTGELFFGEGSRLTVL.

This chain joins TRBV6-1 and TRBJ1-5, with a tentative D call TRBD1 (5 bases). The CDR3 is 16 residues long. Germline values: CDR1 MNHNS, CDR2 SASEGT. V was pared by 2 bases and J by 4 bases, with 15 bases between. CDR3: CASSEHGGELNQPQHF. The CDR3 DNA reads as TGTGCCAGCAGTGAACATGGAGGGGAACTAAATCAGCCCCAGCATTTT.

The V call is TRBV9, the J call TRBJ2-5; TRBD1 matches at 11 bases. The V gene end was trimmed by 4 bases and the J gene end by 4 bases; junction bases not matched to a gene: 21. In germline, CDR1 is SGDLS, CDR2 YYNGEE. This CDR3 region has 20 residues. The DNA for the CDR3 is TGTGCCAGCAGCCCCCCAGCCGTGTTCCATGGACAGGGGGCGCGAGAGACCCAGTACTTC. Translated, it gives CASSPPAVFHGQGARETQYF.

The table lists this clonotype with a few counts. V and J are TRBV6-2 or TRBV6-3 and TRBJ2-6; 8 bases are shared with TRBD1. V shed 7 bases, J shed 4 bases, and the junction held 30 bases outside the gene matches. The CDR3 has 23 amino acids. Germline V gene lookup returns CDR1 MNHEY and CDR2 SVGEGT. This chain's CDR3 is CASNFSYEDFPGQDLSGANVLTF. Here the CDR3 DNA reads TGTGCCAGCAATTTTTCCTATGAGGACTTCCCGGGACAGGATCTCTCCGGGGCCAACGTCCTGACTTTC.

The rearrangement uses TRBV2 and TRBJ2-3; D is possibly TRBD1 (6 bases). The V end was cut by 5 bases, the J end by 5 bases, with 14 bases between. This CDR3 spans 14 amino acids. Germline V gene sequence: CDR1 SNHLY, CDR2 FYNNEI. CDR3 residues: CASSHPGGKDTQYF. The CDR3 DNA is TGTGCCAGCAGTCACCCTGGGGGCAAAGATACGCAGTATTTT. Together with reference TRBV2 and TRBJ2-3, the CDR3 gives the full variable domain: EPEVTQTPSHQVTQMGQEVILRCVPISNHLYFYWYRQILGQKVEFLVSFYNNEISEKSEIFDDQFSVERPDGSNFTLKIRSTKLEDSAMYFCASSHPGGKDTQYFGPGTRLTVL.

The V and J genes are TRBV5-1 and TRBJ1-3, with D hard to call. Germline CDR1 is SGHRS and CDR2 is YFSETQ. Trimming took 0 bases from V and 0 from J, leaving 7 bases between them. This CDR3 has 15 amino acids. The CDR3 DNA sequence: TGCGCCAGCAGCTTGGAATCACTCTCTGGAAACACCATATATTTT. This translates into CASSLESLSGNTIYF.